The entry that follows covers one T cell receptor beta chain sequence. Its antigen is still unknown. This entry comes from a study of memory CD4+ T cells and cytomegalovirus serostatus. Turning to the study itself: Healthy Belgian adult donors included several CMV-positive and 24 CMV-negative people.

Study-wide points: Each of approximately 61 CMV-associated TCRbeta sequences occurred in one to five individuals.

The sort gate was single viable CD3+CD4+CD8-CD45RO+ cells for memory CD4+ T cells. CD4+ T cells were isolated by positive magnetic selection. Trimming shortened V by 2 bases and J by 7 bases, and 12 bases separated the two germline ends. The CDR3 is made up of 14 amino acids. Germline loops: CDR1 KGHSH, CDR2 LQKENI. The assay was immunoSEQ multiplex PCR, and TCRdb's table has in-frame clones only and misses some. Counted here are tens of thousands of clones, around 77% occurring once; the ten biggest clones make up roughly 0.94%. The chain has TRBV18 and TRBJ2-1; a weak D match, TRBD2 (6 bases). The sequencing sample was made of memory CD4+ T cells from blood. The receptor was derived from an adult in good health and CMV-seronegative. CDR3 nucleotides: TGTGCCAGCTCACCAATAGCGGTGGGGAATGAGCAGTTCTTC. Protein: CASSPIAVGNEQFF.